This entry is about one TCR beta chain. Its antigen is currently unknown. This sample stems from a study of CD8+CD57+ T cells in acquired aplastic anemia. The wider study: DNA recovered from sorted CD4+ and CD8+ cells had a mean of approximately 3.2 ug. The average read count for CD4+ cells in healthy donors was around 11 million. Study conclusions and caveats: It was found that roughly 31 CD8+ CDR3 sequences were shared between patients and controls.

The J segment lost 3 bases and the V segment lost 5 bases, leaving 10 bases of the junction unmatched. This CDR3 has 14 residues. CDR1 is DFQATT and CDR2 is SNEGSKA in the germline V gene (reference sequence). Genomic DNA served as template for TCR beta VDJ and CDR3 profiling. MiXCR was run by TCRdb on the reads, yielding one entry per CDR3 protein. In the table there are some 190,000 distinct CDR3 sequences, about 53% of which are singletons. The source material was sorted CD4+, CD8+, or CD8+CD57+ T cells (not recorded which) from PBMCs. The TCR originated in a human donor in good health, serving as a control. V gene TRBV20-1 combines with J gene TRBJ2-7; TRBD1 agrees at 7 bases. The CDR3 DNA reads TGCAGTGCTGAGAGGCGGGCAGGGGGCTACGAGCAGTACTTC. This gives the protein CSAERRAGGYEQYF.